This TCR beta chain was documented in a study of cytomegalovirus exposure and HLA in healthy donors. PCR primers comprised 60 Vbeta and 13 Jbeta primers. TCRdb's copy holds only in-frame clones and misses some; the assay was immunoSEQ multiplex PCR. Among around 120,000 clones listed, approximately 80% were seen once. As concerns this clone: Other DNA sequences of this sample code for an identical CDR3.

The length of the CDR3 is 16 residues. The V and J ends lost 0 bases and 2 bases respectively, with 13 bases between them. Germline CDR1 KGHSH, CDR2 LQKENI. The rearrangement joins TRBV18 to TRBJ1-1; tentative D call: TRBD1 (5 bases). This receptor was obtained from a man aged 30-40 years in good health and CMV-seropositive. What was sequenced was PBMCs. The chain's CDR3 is CASSPPGGRVNTEAFF. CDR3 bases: TGTGCCAGCTCACCACCGGGAGGCAGGGTAAACACTGAAGCTTTCTTT.